This T cell receptor (beta chain) was sequenced in a study of OX40 agonist ivuxolimab in advanced cancers. Study results and caveats: Among T cells, CD8+ cells averaged more expanded clones than CD4+ cells.

Profiling relied on immunoSEQ multiplex PCR, and the TCRdb table lists in-frame clones only, not all of them. The sample lists 40,000 to 50,000 clones, around 90% seen once, with roughly 0.53% in the top ten. Concerning this clone itself: Its antigen is undetermined.

Germline CDR1 reads SGHRS; CDR2 reads YFSETQ. The CDR3 sequence is 17 residues long. Trimming removed 4 bases from V and 6 bases from J; junction bases left unmatched: 10. The sample was CD4+ or CD8+ T cells sorted from blood, taken in a trial of the OX40 agonist ivuxolimab. The sequence was collected from an adult with an advanced solid tumor such as melanoma, head and neck, liver or kidney cancer. The chain joins TRBV5-1 to TRBJ2-2; TRBD2 aligns across 12 bases. The CDR3 here is CASSTASGGAVSGELFF. CDR3 in DNA: TGCGCCAGCAGCACTGCTAGCGGGGGGGCCGTTTCCGGGGAGCTGTTTTTT.